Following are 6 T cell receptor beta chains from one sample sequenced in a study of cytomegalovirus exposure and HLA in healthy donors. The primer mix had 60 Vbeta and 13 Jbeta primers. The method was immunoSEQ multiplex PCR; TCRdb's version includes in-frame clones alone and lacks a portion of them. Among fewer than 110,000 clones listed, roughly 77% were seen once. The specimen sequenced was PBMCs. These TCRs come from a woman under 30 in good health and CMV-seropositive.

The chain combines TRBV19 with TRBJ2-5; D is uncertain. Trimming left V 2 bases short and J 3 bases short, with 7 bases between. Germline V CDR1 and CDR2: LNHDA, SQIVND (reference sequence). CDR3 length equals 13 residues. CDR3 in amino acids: CASSIFLKETQYF. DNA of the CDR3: TGTGCCAGTAGTATATTCTTAAAAGAGACCCAGTACTTC.

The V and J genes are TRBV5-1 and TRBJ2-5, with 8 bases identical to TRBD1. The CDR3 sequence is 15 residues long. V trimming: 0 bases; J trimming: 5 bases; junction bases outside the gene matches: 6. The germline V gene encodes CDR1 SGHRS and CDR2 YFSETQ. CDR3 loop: CASSLAGGAEETQYF. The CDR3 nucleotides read TGCGCCAGCAGCTTGGCAGGGGGCGCCGAGGAGACCCAGTACTTC.

The CDR3 nucleotides read TGTGCCAGCAGCAAAGAAGGGGCAGGGGCTCACGAGCAGTACTTC. Its translation: CASSKEGAGAHEQYF. The J gene is TRBJ2-7, the V gene TRBV21-1; the table's D call, TRBD1, has no DNA check behind it. TRBV21-1 is a recognized pseudogene. CDR3 length: 15 amino acids.

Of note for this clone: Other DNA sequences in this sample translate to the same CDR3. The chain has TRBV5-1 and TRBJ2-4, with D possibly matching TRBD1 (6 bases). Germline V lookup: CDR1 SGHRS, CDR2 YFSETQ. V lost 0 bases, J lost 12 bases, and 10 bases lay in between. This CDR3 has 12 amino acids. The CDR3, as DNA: TGCGCCAGCAGCTTGGAGGGGGTGACTCAGTACTTC. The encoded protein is CASSLEGVTQYF.

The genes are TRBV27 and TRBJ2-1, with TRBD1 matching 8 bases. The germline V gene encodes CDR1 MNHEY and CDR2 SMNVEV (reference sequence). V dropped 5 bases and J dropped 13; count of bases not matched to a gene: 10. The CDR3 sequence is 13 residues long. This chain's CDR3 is CASSHGTGTFQFF. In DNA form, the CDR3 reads TGTGCCAGCAGTCATGGGACAGGTACCTTCCAGTTCTTC.

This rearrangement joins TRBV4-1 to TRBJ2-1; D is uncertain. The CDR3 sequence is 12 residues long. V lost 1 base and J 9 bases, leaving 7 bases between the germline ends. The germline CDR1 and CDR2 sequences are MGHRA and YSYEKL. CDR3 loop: CASSQAAREQFF. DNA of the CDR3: TGCGCCAGCAGCCAAGCCGCGCGTGAGCAGTTCTTC.